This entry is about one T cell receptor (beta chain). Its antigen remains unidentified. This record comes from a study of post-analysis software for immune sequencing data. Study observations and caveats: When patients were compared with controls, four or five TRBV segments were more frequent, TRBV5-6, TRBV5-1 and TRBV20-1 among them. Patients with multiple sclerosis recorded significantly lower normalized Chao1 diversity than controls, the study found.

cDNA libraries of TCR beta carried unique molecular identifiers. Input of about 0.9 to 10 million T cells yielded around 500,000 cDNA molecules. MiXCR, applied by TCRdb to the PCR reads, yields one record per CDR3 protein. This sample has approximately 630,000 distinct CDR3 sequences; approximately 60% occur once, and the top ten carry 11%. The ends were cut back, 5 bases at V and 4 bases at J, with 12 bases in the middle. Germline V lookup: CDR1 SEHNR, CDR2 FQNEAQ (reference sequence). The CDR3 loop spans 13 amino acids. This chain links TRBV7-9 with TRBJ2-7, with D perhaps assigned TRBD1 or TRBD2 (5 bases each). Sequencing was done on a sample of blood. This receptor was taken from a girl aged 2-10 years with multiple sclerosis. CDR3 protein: CASSPRWGYEQYF. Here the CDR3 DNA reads TGTGCCAGCAGCCCCAGATGGGGGTACGAGCAGTACTTC.